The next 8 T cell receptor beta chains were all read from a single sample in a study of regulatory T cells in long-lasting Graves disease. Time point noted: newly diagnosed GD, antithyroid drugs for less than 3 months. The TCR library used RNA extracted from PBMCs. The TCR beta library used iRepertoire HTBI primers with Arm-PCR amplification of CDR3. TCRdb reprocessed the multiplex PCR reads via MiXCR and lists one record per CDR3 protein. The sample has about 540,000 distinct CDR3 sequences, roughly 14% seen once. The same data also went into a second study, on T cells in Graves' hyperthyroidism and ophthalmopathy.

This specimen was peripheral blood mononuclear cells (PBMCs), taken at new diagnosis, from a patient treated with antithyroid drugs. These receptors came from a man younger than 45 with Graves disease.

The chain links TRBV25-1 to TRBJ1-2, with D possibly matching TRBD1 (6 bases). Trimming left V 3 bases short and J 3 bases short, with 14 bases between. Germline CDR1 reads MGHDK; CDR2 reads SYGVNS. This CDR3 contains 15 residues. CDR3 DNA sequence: TGTGCCAGCAGTGAGCAACAGGGAGGGTACTATGGCTACACCTTC. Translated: CASSEQQGGYYGYTF.

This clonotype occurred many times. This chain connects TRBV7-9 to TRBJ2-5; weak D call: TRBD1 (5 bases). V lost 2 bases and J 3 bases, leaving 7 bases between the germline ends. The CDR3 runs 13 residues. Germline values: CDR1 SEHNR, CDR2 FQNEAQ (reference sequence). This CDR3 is CASSLSREETQYF. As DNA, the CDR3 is TGTGCCAGCAGCTTAAGCAGGGAAGAGACCCAGTACTTC.

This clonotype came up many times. CDR3 protein: CASSYSIALGSEKLFF. The CDR3 DNA is TGTGCCAGCAGTTACTCGATAGCCTTGGGGAGTGAAAAACTGTTTTTT. This chain connects TRBV6-5 to TRBJ1-4; D is unresolved. CDR3 length: 16 amino acids. CDR1 and CDR2 from the germline V gene are MNHEY and SVGAGI. With 0 bases removed from V and 7 bases from J, the gap between germline ends came to 15 bases.

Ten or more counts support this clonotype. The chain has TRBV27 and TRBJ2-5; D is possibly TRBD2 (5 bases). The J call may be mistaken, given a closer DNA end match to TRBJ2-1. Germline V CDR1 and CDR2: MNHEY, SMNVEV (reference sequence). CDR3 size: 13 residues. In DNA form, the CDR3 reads TGTGCCAGCACCCTTGAGGGCCACAATGAGCAGTTCTTC. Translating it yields CASTLEGHNEQFF.

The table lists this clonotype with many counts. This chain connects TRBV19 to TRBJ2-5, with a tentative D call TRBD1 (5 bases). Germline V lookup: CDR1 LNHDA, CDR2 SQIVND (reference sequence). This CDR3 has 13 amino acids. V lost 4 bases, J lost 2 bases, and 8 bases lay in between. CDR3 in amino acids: CASSTTVQETQYF. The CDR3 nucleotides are TGTGCCAGTAGTACGACAGTTCAAGAGACCCAGTACTTC.

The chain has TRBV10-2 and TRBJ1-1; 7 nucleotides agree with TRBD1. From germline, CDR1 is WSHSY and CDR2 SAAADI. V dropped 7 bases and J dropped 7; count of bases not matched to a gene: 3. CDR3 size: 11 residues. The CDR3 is CASTSGGEAFF. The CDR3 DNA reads TGCGCCAGCACCTCAGGGGGTGAAGCTTTCTTT.

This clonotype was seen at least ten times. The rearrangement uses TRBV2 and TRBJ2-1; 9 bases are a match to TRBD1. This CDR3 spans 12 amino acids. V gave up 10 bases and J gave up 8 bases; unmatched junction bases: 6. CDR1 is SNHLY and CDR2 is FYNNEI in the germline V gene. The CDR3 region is CATRDRVYEQFF. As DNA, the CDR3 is TGTGCCACCCGGGACAGGGTGTATGAGCAGTTCTTC. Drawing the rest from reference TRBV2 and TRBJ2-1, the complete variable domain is EPEVTQTPSHQVTQMGQEVILRCVPISNHLYFYWYRQILGQKVEFLVSFYNNEISEKSEIFDDQFSVERPDGSNFTLKIRSTKLEDSAMYFCATRDRVYEQFFGPGTRLTVL.

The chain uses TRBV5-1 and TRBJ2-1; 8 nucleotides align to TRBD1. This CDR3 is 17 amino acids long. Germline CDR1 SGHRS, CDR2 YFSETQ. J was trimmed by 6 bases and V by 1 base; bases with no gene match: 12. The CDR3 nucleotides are TGCGCCAGCAGCTTGTCCCCCCAGGGGGCGTCGGTCAATGAGCAGTTCTTC. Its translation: CASSLSPQGASVNEQFF.